A single sample is the source of the 8 T cell receptor beta chains below, sequenced in a study of beta chain features in type 1 diabetes (dated by TCRdb to the late 2010s). Library generation was performed with the immunoSEQ multiplex PCR assay. All of the isolated RNA was reverse transcribed with the High Capacity cDNA Reverse Transcription Kit, so expressed TCRB transcripts were sequenced. TCRdb mirrors the immuneACCESS table, restricted to in-frame sequences. Some clones are absent from its copies; in checked studies, under half trace to an unresolved V gene, and the reason for the others is unknown. The sample has about 360,000 clones on record, over 9.5% of them singletons. The ten largest clones capture approximately 0.015% of the sample. The sequenced sample consisted of naive CD4+ T cells from blood. The cell subset or site label, read with the paper, signifies: true naive CD4+ T cells. The receptor source for this set is a man younger than 35 in good health.

This clone was counted only a few times. The chain joins TRBV11-3 to TRBJ2-4; TRBD1 is a possible D gene (6 bases). The CDR3 is made up of 13 amino acids. From germline, CDR1 is SGHNT and CDR2 YENEEA. The V and J ends lost 5 bases and 8 bases respectively, with 13 bases between them. CDR3 coding DNA: TGTGCCAGCAGCGGGGGCTTCGGTGACATTCAGTACTTC. This codes for CASSGGFGDIQYF.

This chain links TRBV5-1 with TRBJ1-4, with D unclear. The length of the CDR3 is 15 residues. CDR1 SGHRS and CDR2 YFSETQ come from the germline V gene. Trimming cost V 2 bases and J 5 bases, with 13 bases left between them. DNA of the CDR3: TGCGCCAGCAGCTTCGTTGCAGGCGAAAATGAAAAACTGTTTTTT. It translates to CASSFVAGENEKLFF.

This clone was counted between two and nine times. The gene calls are TRBV28 and TRBJ2-2, with TRBD1 matching 7 bases. CDR1 is MDHEN, CDR2 SYDVKM, per germline. J lost 4 bases, V lost 6 bases, and 2 bases had no gene match. The CDR3 runs to 13 residues. CDR3 bases: TGTGCCAGCAGCCGGGACAGCACCGGGGAGCTGTTTTTT. It codes for CASSRDSTGELFF.

This clone appeared a few times. The chain combines TRBV10-3 with TRBJ2-1, with D possibly matching TRBD1 (6 bases). Trimming took off 3 bases at V and 8 bases at J, with 17 bases between the two ends. Germline V gene data show CDR1 as ENHRY and CDR2 as SYGVKD. CDR3 length equals 15 residues. CDR3 protein: CAISERAGVIDEQFF. CDR3 in DNA: TGTGCCATCAGTGAAAGGGCAGGGGTGATTGATGAGCAGTTCTTC.

This clone was seen a handful of times. This sequence joins TRBV19 and TRBJ2-1, with D tentatively TRBD2 (6 bases). Trimming pared 4 bases from V and 0 bases from J, leaving 10 bases between. The CDR3 has 15 residues. Looked up from germline, CDR1 is LNHDA and CDR2 is SQIVND (reference sequence). This CDR3 is CASSNSGYSYNEQFF. CDR3 sequence (DNA): TGTGCCAGTAGTAATAGCGGATACTCCTACAATGAGCAGTTCTTC.

CDR3 amino acids: CTSSQVSGGLGTYGYTF. Written as DNA, the CDR3 is TGCACCAGCAGCCAAGTTTCCGGAGGGCTGGGGACCTATGGCTACACCTTC. This sequence joins TRBV1 and TRBJ1-2. TRBV1 is tagged as a pseudogene. This CDR3 is 17 amino acids long.

The chain couples TRBV27 to TRBJ1-5; no reliable D call. Trimming removed 2 bases at V and 7 bases at J, with 9 bases between. This CDR3 spans 13 amino acids. The germline V gene has CDR1 MNHEY and CDR2 SMNVEV (reference sequence). The DNA for the CDR3 is TGTGCCAGCAGTTTACGCCGAGGACAGCCCCAGCATTTT. Residues: CASSLRRGQPQHF.

This clone was detected ten times or more. As DNA, the CDR3 is TGTGCCTGGAGACTAGCGGGTGGAGATACGCAGTATTTT. As protein: CAWRLAGGDTQYF. This chain joins TRBV30 and TRBJ2-3; 9 bases match TRBD2. The CDR3 runs 13 residues. The J segment lost 5 bases and the V segment lost 3 bases, leaving 3 bases of the junction unmatched. Germline CDR1 GTSNPN, CDR2 SVGIG (reference sequence).